This TCR beta chain was sequenced during a study of cytomegalovirus exposure and HLA in healthy donors (dated by TCRdb to about 2017). Notes on the research overall: An earlier analysis of some 620 of the donors reported approximately 300 Gb of sequence data and 117 million unique TCR beta sequences obtained from roughly 170 million T cells. The study aimed to test whether cataloging public T cell receptors could reveal signatures of past pathogen exposure. Of the roughly 400 genotyped donors, 65% to 90% fell in the genetic ancestry cluster associated with self-reported Caucasian donors. Class I and class II HLA loci were covered by the typing at four-digit resolution. Using immunosequencing, the study profiled T cell repertoires from about 610 subjects and related those repertoires to cytomegalovirus serostatus. Among around 400 genotyped donors of the cohort, an average of around 220,000 unique TCR beta nucleotide sequences was sequenced per donor, of which about 19% were non-productive. All discovery cohort repertoires had been generated using a single sequencing platform. Roughly 5 DR-DQ haplotypes were treated as single units for association and clustering because of strong linkage in the cohort. In an earlier analysis of 500 to 650 of the donors, high-throughput TCR beta sequencing was used to judge whether each TCR beta V gene segment behaved as functional or pseudogenic. In a later genetic analysis, genome-wide SNP genotypes for about three fifths of the roughly 670 donors were used, and that subset was treated as a discovery cohort. In the later analysis, no new phenotypic data were used to find candidate immune exposures; instead, reliance was placed on TCR beta sequences and their occurrence across donors. Donor age, sex, ethnicity and CMV serostatus were collected together with the repertoire data. A separate validation cohort of over 95 different subjects was used in addition to the roughly 700-subject first cohort. The number of donors typed differed by locus, with 629-630 for A, B, C, DRB1 and DQB1, around 500 for DQA1, 600 to 610 for DPA1, and some 440 for DPB1. In a later analysis, previously published TCR beta repertoires from about 640 donors were re-analyzed and high-resolution HLA genotyping was added so that TCR occurrence patterns could be studied. Approximately 330 gigabases of sequencing data and approximately 91 million unique TCR sequences made up an early release that covered several hundred HLA-typed donors. High-throughput TCR immunosequencing, statistical association of individual TCRs with disease status, and machine learning were combined to predict cytomegalovirus infection status.

Concerning this clone: Its antigen target is currently unknown. One base away there is no much larger clone; base qualities are not given.

The CDR3 covers 14 residues, taking in both the cysteine and the phenylalanine. Here the CDR3 DNA is all that survives: 42 bases in frame from base 1. At the junction V is shortened by 6 bases and J by 6 bases, with 15 bases in between. Per the germline V gene, ENHRY is the CDR1 and SYGVKD is the CDR2. What the authors observed across the whole study: Three of the identified cytomegalovirus-associated TCR beta chains were confirmed in vitro to be specific for cytomegalovirus antigens. The sequencing pipeline was judged likely to have produced a cluster of highly shared sequence variants as a technical artifact. In a later genetic analysis, fewer N-insertions in productive TCRs were reported among donors in an Asian-associated ancestry cluster than the roughly 700-donor mean. When HLA alleles, especially DR and DQ, strongly co-occurred, attributing TCR associations to individual alleles was difficult. CMV serostatus was the only immune exposure information available for the cohort. Roughly 15 rarely observed V segments, including chromosome 9 orphons, were excluded from the earlier analysis of 550 to 700 of the donors because counts were too low. While some public TCRs were present in many individuals, most TCR sequences turned up only very rarely across donors. V-gene and J-gene trimming of TCR beta chains was associated with a missense DCLRE1C variant in a later genetic analysis, and the association was replicated in an independent cohort. In this cohort, only TCR beta chains were sequenced, and detectable features were limited by the absence of alpha or paired-chain data. The presence/absence analyses assumed that sequencing depth was roughly uniform across donors, and that assumption may not be true. Because HLA typing was missing for some donors at each locus, association tests included only the typed subset. The classifier was reported to diagnose cytomegalovirus status with high specificity and sensitivity in both the original cohort and the validation cohort. A total of 150 or so TCR beta chains were listed by the study as associated with cytomegalovirus. Broadly in line with IMGT annotations, most TCR beta V segments showed up in productive rearrangements about 87% or about 30% of the time in an earlier analysis of around 550 of the donors. The 87-base-pair reads could not distinguish some IMGT-functional V segments, including TRBV6-2 and TRBV6-3, so those segments were excluded. In a later analysis, HLA-associated TCR beta chains were found to be more clonally expanded and to have lower generation probabilities than equally common non-associated chains. A later analysis associated about 16,000 TCR beta sequences with specific HLA alleles at a false discovery rate of 0.05. In a later analysis, several top co-occurrence clusters were reported to appear linked to parvovirus B19, influenza, CMV and Epstein-Barr virus. Linkage disequilibrium might explain the correlated functional status among segregating V segments, but an unknown experimental factor could not be ruled out. A further reported finding was that TCR beta sequences accurately predicted the HLA-A and HLA-B alleles for most subjects in the first cohort. The authors suggested that the approach could potentially be generalized to other disease states and immunological phenotypes. In a later analysis, the rate of TCR association differed among HLA loci, with DRB1 alleles having the most associated TCRs and HLA-C alleles having the fewest. According to a later analysis, most CMV-associated TCR beta chains appeared to be HLA-restricted, and the HLA associations seemed to be driven largely by CMV exposure.

The cohort comprised some 700 healthy bone marrow donors. Cohort members were all nominally healthy when sampled, although unrecorded immune exposures were likely present. The donor was CMV seronegative and was included in the group of about 400 seronegative cohort members. Each donor provided a peripheral blood sample, and peripheral blood mononuclear cells were used for TCR beta sequencing. Genomic DNA extraction from the blood cell samples was performed with the Qiagen DNeasy Blood Extraction Kit. The library was prepared using the immunoSEQ multiplex PCR assay. For the multiplex PCR, a mixture combining 60 forward primers for TCR Vbeta segments and 13 reverse primers for TCR Jbeta segments was used. The CDR3 region of rearranged TCR beta genes was amplified from genomic DNA with a multiplex PCR assay. On the Illumina HiSeq System, the amplified TCR beta libraries were sequenced as 87-base-pair reads. The authors processed their data as follows. In a later analysis, around 80 million unique TCR beta chains were counted across the approximately 620 repertoires, and roughly 11 million of these chains were shared by at least two donors. Raw reads were error-corrected and collapsed into unique sequences with a nearest-neighbor algorithm that merged closely related sequences to remove PCR and sequencing errors. CDR3 sequences were aligned to IMGT reference sequences to assign V, D and J gene segments. Each retained sequence needed at least a six-nucleotide match to both a V gene segment and a J gene segment. Rearrangements were classified as productive when the CDR3 lacked stop codons and remained in frame with V and J, and all other rearrangements were classified as non-productive. Following IMGT convention, CDR3 was defined as the stretch from the second conserved V-encoded cysteine up to the conserved J-encoded phenylalanine. In an earlier analysis of some 550 of the donors, sequences lacking an unambiguous match to a single V gene segment were excluded. An earlier analysis of a few hundred of the donors classified V segments as functional when productive rearrangements were above 56.7% and as segregating when the standard deviation between donors was above 5%. A statistical classification framework was built to diagnose cytomegalovirus status from the catalog of TCR beta chain sequences. A later analysis assigned V and J genes by comparing TCR nucleotide sequences with IMGT/GENE-DB human TR gene sequences. Using the TCRdist pipeline, a later analysis assigned CDR3 sequences along with most-parsimonious VDJ recombination scenarios. In a later analysis, each TCR beta chain was defined by its CDR3 amino acid sequence together with its V-gene family, and reads without a unique V-gene family were excluded. As a way to deal with suspected cross-contamination and a sequencing artifact, a later analysis dropped approximately 590 nucleotide sequences that were highly shared and had low generation probability. In a later analysis, a clonal expansion index was calculated for each public chain from normalized within-repertoire ranks of inferred template counts. Generation probabilities in a later analysis came from a VDJ recombination model fitted to out-of-frame rearrangements, and those results were checked against IGoR. In a later analysis, TCR-TCR, TCR-HLA and TCR-CMV co-occurrence was scored with hypergeometric tests, and a repertoire-size bias correction was applied to TCR pairs. False discovery rates were estimated in a later analysis by permuting HLA or CMV assignments 20 times. A later analysis grouped co-occurring TCRs with DBSCAN, adding TCRdist sequence similarity when clustering within HLA-allele-positive subsets. Repertoires with fewer than 30,000 or more than 120,000 public chains were left out of co-occurrence clustering, as were five repertoires with anomalous nucleotide sharing. Entries here come from immuneACCESS through TCRdb and include only in-frame sequences with V and J called. Some clones fail to appear in such tables; in the studies checked, an unresolved V gene covers under half of the shortfall, and the cause of the remainder is unknown. V, J and clone size derive from that table, while D and trimming were established from the DNA sequence. This sample gives more than 150,000 clones in total; about 90% of them show up just once. Around 0.25% of the sample belongs to the ten largest clones.

The chain employs TRBV10-3 and TRBJ1-3; TRBD1 is a possible D gene, resting on 5 matching bases. What was sequenced was PBMCs. The sequence was obtained from a girl younger than two in good health and CMV-seronegative. The bases read TGTGCCATCAGAAAGTCGGACATTATAAACACCATATATTTT. This sequence encodes CAIRKSDIINTIYF.